This T cell receptor beta chain was retrieved from a study of technical replicates of blood from a few donors. The V gene's germline CDR1 is SGHTA and CDR2 FQGNSA. This CDR3 is built from 15 residues. The V end was cut by 3 bases, the J end by 2 bases, with 13 bases between. This table comes from immunoSEQ multiplex PCR, and its TCRdb copy is limited to in-frame clones, with some not included. This sample yields 75,000 to 95,000 clones, of which 85% to 95% are seen a single time; 0.39% belongs to the top ten. The clonotype originates from a human donor in good health. This chain connects TRBV7-2 to TRBJ2-5; a weak D match, TRBD2 (6 bases). Sequencing was carried out using T cells isolated from PBMCs. CDR3 region: CASSFHGTQQETQYF. In DNA, the CDR3 is TGTGCCAGCAGCTTCCACGGGACTCAACAAGAGACCCAGTACTTC. Full variable domain (outside the CDR3, taken from reference TRBV7-2 and TRBJ2-5): GAGVSQSPSNKVTEKGKDVELRCDPISGHTALYWYRQSLGQGLEFLIYFQGNSAPDKSGLPSDRFSAERTGGSVSTLTIQRTQQEDSAVYLCASSFHGTQQETQYFGPGTRLLVL.